This T cell receptor (beta chain) derives from a study of shared clonotypes between healthy human individuals. Study-level background: CD4 naive cells filled three plates per donor, CD4 memory three, CD8 naive two and CD8 memory one. Findings of the study overall: Collection of samples was limited to blood; tissue repertoires likely differ.

CDR3 length: 14 amino acids. V lost 3 bases, J lost 3 bases, and 3 bases stayed unmatched. CDR1 and CDR2 from the germline V gene are LGHNA and YSLEER. Regarding this clone: The target antigen is unknown.

The authors ran the assay at deep level. In replicate PCRs of sorted subsets, approximately 210 ng DNA, tens of thousands of T cell genomes, was used. The assay was immunoSEQ multiplex PCR, and TCRdb's table has in-frame clones only and misses some. The data hold about 2 million clones, with less than 95% observed a single time. CD45RO negativity and positive selection for CCR7 defined naive CD8 cells, a population that excluded terminally differentiated effector memory CD45RA+ cells. The clonotype originates from a man between 18 and 29 years old in good health. Sequencing was done on a sample of naive CD8+ T cells sorted from blood. This chain uses TRBV4-3 with TRBJ2-7; 9 bases are a match to TRBD1. The CDR3 nucleotides read TGCGCCAGCAGCCACCGGGACAGGGTCTACGAGCAGTACTTC. It is translated as CASSHRDRVYEQYF.